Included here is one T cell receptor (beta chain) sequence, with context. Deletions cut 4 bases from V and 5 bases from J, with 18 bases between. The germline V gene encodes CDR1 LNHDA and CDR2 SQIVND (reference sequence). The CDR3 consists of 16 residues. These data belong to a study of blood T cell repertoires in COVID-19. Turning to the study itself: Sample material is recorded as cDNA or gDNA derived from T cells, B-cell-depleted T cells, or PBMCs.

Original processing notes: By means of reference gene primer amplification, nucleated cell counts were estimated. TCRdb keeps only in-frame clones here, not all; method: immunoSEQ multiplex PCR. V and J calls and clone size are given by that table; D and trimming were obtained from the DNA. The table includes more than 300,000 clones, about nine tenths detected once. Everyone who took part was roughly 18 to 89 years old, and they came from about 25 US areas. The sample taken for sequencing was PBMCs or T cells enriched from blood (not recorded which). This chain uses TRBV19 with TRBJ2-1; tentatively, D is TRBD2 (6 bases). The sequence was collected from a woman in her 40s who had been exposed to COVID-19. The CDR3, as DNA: TGTGCCAGTAGTACGAGGAGAGCGGGCCGGCACAATGAGCAGTTCTTC. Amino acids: CASSTRRAGRHNEQFF.